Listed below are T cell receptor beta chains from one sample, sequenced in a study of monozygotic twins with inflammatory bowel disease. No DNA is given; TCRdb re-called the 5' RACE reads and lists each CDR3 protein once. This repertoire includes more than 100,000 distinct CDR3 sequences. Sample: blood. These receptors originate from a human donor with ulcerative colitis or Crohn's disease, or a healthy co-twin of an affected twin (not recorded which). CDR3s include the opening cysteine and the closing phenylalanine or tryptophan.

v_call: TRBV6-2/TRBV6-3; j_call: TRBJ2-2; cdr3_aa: CASSTRAENTGELFF
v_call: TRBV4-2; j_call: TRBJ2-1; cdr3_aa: CASRGGGEQFF
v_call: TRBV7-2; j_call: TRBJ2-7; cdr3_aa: CASSSGRGRLYEQYF
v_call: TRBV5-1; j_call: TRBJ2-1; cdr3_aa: CASSWTGTSNNEQFF
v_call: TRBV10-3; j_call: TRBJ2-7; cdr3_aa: CAITSGTSGSYEQYF
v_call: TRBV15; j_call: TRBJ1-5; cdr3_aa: CATSRDNLHQPQHF
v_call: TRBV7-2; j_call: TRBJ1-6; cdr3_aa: CASSLTRQNNSPLHF
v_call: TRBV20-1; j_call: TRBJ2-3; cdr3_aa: CSARRADTQYF
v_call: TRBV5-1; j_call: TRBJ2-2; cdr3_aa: CASSLDAVGELFF
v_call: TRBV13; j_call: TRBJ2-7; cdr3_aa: CASSRFSGRVIEQYF
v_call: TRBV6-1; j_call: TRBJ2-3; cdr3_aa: CASCERGPSDTQYF
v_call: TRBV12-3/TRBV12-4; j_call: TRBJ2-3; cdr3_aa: CATKGGTDTQYF
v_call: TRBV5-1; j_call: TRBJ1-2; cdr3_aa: CASILEPAGAYGYTF
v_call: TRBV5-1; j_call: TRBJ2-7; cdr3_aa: CASSFGEGGAYEQYF
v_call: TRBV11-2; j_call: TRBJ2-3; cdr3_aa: CASSLRDAGDTQYF
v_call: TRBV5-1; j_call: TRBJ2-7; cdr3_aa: CASSSRAGGPYEQYF
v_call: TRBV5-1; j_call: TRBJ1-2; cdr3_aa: CASSLAGQGKIWNGYTF
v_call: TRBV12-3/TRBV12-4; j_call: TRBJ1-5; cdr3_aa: CASSLLYTGSNQPQHF
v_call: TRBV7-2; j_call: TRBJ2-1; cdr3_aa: CASSLKVDNEQFF
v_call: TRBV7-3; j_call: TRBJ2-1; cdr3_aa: CASSLAGGSEQFF